This TCR beta chain was documented in a study of T cell repertoires in cytomegalovirus infection. Whole-study context: It can be stated that public TCR beta signatures indicated CMV infection as well as a matching HLA type. Overall study findings and caveats: Cumulative public TCR beta family frequency identified CMV carriers with the relevant HLA. In two of eight donors, the top clonotype was HLA-C-restricted CMV-specific.

From the reads, TCRdb called clonotypes with MiXCR, one entry per CDR3 protein. The sample lists hundreds of thousands of distinct CDR3 sequences, roughly a quarter occurring once. About this clonotype: What it binds is not known.

Per the germline V gene, CDR1 is DFQATT and CDR2 is SNEGSKA (reference sequence). The CDR3 totals 15 residues. Sample: CD8+ T cells from PBMCs. The rearrangement links TRBV20-1 to TRBJ2-7; D possibly corresponds to TRBD1 (5 bases). The sequence was obtained from a human donor in good health (CMV status not recorded). Some clones in this sample may be carry-over from other donors' samples. The CDR3 bases are TGCTGTGCTAGAGTGTCGGGCAGGGCCCCCTACGAGCAGTACGTC. It is translated as CCARVSGRAPYEQYV.